This T cell receptor (beta chain) was obtained from a study of siplizumab effects on memory and regulatory T cells. Findings and limits, study-wide: Proliferating siplizumab-culture Tregs lacked confirmation of suppressive function. Major contributors to the alloresponse seemed to be naive T cells, which also appeared more diverse than memory cells. The majority of clones, roughly 80-95% of proliferating CD4+ or CD8+ clones, lacked an assignable naive or memory phenotype.

The ends were cut back, 5 bases at V and 5 bases at J, with 16 bases in the middle. Germline CDR1 MGHDK, CDR2 SYGVNS. CDR3 length: 15 residues. TCRdb keeps only in-frame clones here, not all; method: immunoSEQ multiplex PCR. Counted here are 90,000 to 120,000 clones, about 95% occurring once; the ten biggest clones make up about 0.6%. Points on this clone: Its matching antigen is unknown.

The TCR originated in a human donor in good health. The sequenced sample was Tregs sorted from blood. The chain carries TRBV25-1 and TRBJ2-1; weak D call: TRBD1 (6 bases). The CDR3 DNA reads TGTGCCAGCAGTCCGCCAGGGGCTGGGGACAATGAGCAGTTCTTC. Protein sequence: CASSPPGAGDNEQFF.